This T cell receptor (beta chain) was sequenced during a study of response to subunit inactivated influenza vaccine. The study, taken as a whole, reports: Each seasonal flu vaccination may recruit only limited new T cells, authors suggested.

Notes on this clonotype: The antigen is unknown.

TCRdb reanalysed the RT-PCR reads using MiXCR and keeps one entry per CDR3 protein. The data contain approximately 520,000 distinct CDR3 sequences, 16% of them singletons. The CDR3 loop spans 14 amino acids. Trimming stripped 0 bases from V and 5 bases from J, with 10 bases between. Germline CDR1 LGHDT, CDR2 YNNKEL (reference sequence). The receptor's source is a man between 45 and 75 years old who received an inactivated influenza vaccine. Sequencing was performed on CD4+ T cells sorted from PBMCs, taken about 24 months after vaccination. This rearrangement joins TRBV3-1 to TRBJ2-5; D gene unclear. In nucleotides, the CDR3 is TGTGCCAGCAGCCAAGACGCCCTCGGGGAGACCCAGTACTTC. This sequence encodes CASSQDALGETQYF.